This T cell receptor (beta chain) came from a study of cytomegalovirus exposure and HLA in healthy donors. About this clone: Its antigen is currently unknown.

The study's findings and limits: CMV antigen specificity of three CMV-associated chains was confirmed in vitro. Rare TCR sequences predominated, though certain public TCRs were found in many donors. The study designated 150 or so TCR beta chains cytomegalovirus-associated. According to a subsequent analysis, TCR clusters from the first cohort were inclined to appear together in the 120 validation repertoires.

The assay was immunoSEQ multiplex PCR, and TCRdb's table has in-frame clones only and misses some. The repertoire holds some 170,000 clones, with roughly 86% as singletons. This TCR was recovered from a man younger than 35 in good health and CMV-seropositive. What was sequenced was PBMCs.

CDR3 nucleotide sequence: TGTGCTAGTGCTGGACTAGGGGGTGTCTACGAGCAGTACTTC. Its translation is CASAGLGGVYEQYF. V usage is TRBV12-5 and J usage is TRBJ2-7; D is perhaps TRBD2 (7 bases). Germline lookup yields CDR1 LGHNT and CDR2 FRNRAP. This CDR3 comprises 14 residues. V shed 7 bases and J shed 3 bases, with 16 bases lying between them.